This TCR beta chain originates from a study of blood T cell repertoires in COVID-19. Study-level information: There were acute and convalescent COVID-19 samples, and they came from the United States, Italy and Spain.

The V gene lost 6 bases and the J gene lost 0 bases, with 11 bases spanning the gap. This CDR3 contains 15 residues. CDR1 SNHLY and CDR2 FYNNEI come from the germline V gene. The data were produced by immunoSEQ multiplex PCR, yet TCRdb's version contains in-frame clones alone and is incomplete. The repertoire holds around 170,000 clones, with approximately 80% as singletons. Enrolled through a virtual design, the participants were between roughly 18 and 90 years of age and came from fewer than 30 US areas. In assigning cohorts, the study relied on participant-reported clinical history. Recovered participants had two consecutive negative NP/OP PCR tests, healthcare professional clearance, or symptom resolution.

This receptor was identified in a woman aged 50 to 60 who had recovered from COVID-19. Material for sequencing was PBMCs or T cells enriched from blood (not recorded which). The chain recombines TRBV2 with TRBJ2-2; the D gene is possibly TRBD1 (5 bases). The CDR3 region is CASRLTGPNTGELFF. The DNA for the CDR3 is TGTGCCAGCAGACTAACAGGCCCGAACACCGGGGAGCTGTTTTTT.